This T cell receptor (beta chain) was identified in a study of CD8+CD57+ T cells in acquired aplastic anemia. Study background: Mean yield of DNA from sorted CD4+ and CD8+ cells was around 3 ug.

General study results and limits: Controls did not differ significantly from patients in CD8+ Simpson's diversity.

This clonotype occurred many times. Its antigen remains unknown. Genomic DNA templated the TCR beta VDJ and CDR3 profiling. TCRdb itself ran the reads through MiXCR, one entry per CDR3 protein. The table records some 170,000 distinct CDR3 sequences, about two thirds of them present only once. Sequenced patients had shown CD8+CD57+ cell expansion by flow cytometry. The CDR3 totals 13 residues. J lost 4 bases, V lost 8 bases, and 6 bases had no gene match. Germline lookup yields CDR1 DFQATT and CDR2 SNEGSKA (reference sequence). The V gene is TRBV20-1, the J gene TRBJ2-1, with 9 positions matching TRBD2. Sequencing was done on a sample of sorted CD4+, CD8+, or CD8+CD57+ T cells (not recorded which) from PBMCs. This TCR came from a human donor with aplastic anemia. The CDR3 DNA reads TGCAGTAGTGGCGGGGGGGAATACAATGAGCAGTTCTTC. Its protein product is CSSGGGEYNEQFF.